The T cell receptor beta chain under discussion was sequenced for a study of pediatric ulcerative colitis (dated by TCRdb to the late 2010s). Some background on the complete study: Among the ulcerative colitis patients, 6 or 7 had pancolitis and two had left-sided colitis, and histology in every patient was consistent with ulcerative colitis. From 8 or 9 newly diagnosed, treatment-naive pediatric ulcerative colitis patients and a few non-IBD control children, paired blood and rectal samples were collected. The Pediatric Ulcerative Colitis Activity Index classified a couple of patients as having mild disease, several as having moderate disease and three as having acute severe colitis. Overall results and qualifications from the work: Features of the rectal repertoire distinguished controls, mild-moderate colitis patients and acute severe colitis patients, and in acute severe colitis, rectal diversity was reduced because of clonal expansions. For technical reasons, substantially fewer templates were yielded by the blood samples of two patients, and these blood samples were excluded from blood-rectal overlap analysis. Significantly higher autologous blood-rectal clonal overlap was found in ulcerative colitis patients than in controls, which suggested increased T cell trafficking to inflamed tissue. The healthy control group was small, consisting of only four individuals. A couple of rectal CDR3 clonotypes turned up in every ulcerative colitis patient but in none of the controls. Because the repertoires came from total lymphocyte DNA, rare subsets such as regulatory T cells may have patterns that are not reflected.

Before the diagnostic colonoscopy, none of the ulcerative colitis patients had been given any immunosuppressive medication. A blood sample was drawn at the time of the colonoscopy. The Wizard kit (Promega) was used to extract genomic DNA from the blood and intestinal samples. This clone occurred a few times. Its target antigen remains unknown. Per-base qualities were not stored, and no clone one base away is much larger. Using the immunoSEQ TRB Survey service, rearranged CDR3 beta regions were amplified from genomic DNA with multiplex V and J primers. To keep depth equal across samples, survey-level sequencing depth of up to 500,000 reads per sample was applied. The libraries were purified, combined into pools and sequenced with Illumina technology. As for the original processing: Productive clonality, sample overlap, pairwise scatters, CDR3 beta length, V/D/J gene usage and productiveness were all assessed with the immunoSEQ online tools. Calculated diversity was defined as the number of unique rearrangements divided by total templates times 100, and Shannon and Simpson indices were additionally computed. Z-score normalized data were analyzed by principal component analysis with the R prcomp function and the ggbiplot package. Blood-rectal clonal overlap within each subject was quantified with Morisita's index. TCRdb limited this immuneACCESS table to in-frame rearrangements with V and J called. A share of clones is missing; checked studies link under half to unresolved V genes, and the rest is unexplained. V and J calls and clone size are as listed in that table; D and trimming were resolved from the DNA. The sample table contains about 32,000 clones; only one count was recorded for roughly 82% of them. Over 3.5% of the sample is held by the ten biggest clonotypes.

The germline V gene encodes CDR1 SGHAT and CDR2 FQNNGV. Reading from cysteine to phenylalanine, the CDR3 counts 14 amino acids. CDR3 DNA only is kept here, 42 bases in frame from base 1. V gives up 0 bases and J gives up 0 bases, and the segment between their germline ends measures 5 bases. Sample: blood. This chain joins TRBV11-2 to TRBJ2-5; no confident D gene assignment can be made. This TCR was recovered from a boy aged 5-17 years with severe ulcerative colitis. The CDR3 in this case is CASSLDPYQETQYF. The DNA sequence reads TGTGCCAGCAGCTTAGACCCGTACCAAGAGACCCAGTACTTC. This CDR3, with the reference TRBV11-2 and TRBJ2-5 proteins standing in past its ends, gives the full variable domain EAGVAQSPRYKIIEKRQSVAFWCNPISGHATLYWYQQILGQGPKLLIQFQNNGVVDDSQLPKDRFSAERLKGVDSTLKIQPAKLEDSAVYLCASSLDPYQETQYFGPGTRLLVL.